This T cell receptor (beta chain) was sequenced in a study of T-cell memory formation after mild COVID-19. Study results and caveats: Cross-reactive memory seemingly joined, as some responding clones were found in pre-infection memory. Largely, contracting CD4+ clones fell within CM and EM, and contracting CD8+ clones within EMRA.

Using its own MiXCR run on the 5' RACE reads, TCRdb lists one record per CDR3 protein. The table includes 200,000 to 250,000 distinct CDR3 sequences, 7.5% to 10% detected once. Concerning this clonotype: Antigen unknown.

Trimming shortened V by 2 bases and J by 2 bases, and 7 bases separated the two germline ends. CDR1 SGHTA and CDR2 FQGNSA come from the germline V gene. CDR3 length equals 14 residues. The sequenced sample consisted of PBMCs or a T cell subset sorted from them (not recorded which). The sequence was collected from a young man who had mild COVID-19 (a few samples of this study predate the infection). Cell type and time point are not known. The V gene is TRBV7-2, the J gene TRBJ2-1; D unresolved. The DNA for the CDR3 is TGTGCCAGCAGCTTACTAAGTCCCTACAATGAGCAGTTCTTC. Protein sequence: CASSLLSPYNEQFF.